The 9 T cell receptor beta chains presented below share a single source sample, sequenced in a study of T cell repertoires in cytomegalovirus infection. One entry per CDR3 protein results from TCRdb running MiXCR on the reads. The table lists some 900,000 distinct CDR3 sequences, less than 35% of them singletons. Which antigens these TCRs recognize remains unknown. The material was cultured CD8+ T cells from PBMCs, obtained from culture after CMV antigen stimulation. These TCRs come from a human donor in good health (CMV status not recorded). Some clones in this sample may be carry-over from other donors' samples.

This clonotype was observed at least ten times. V is TRBV12-3 or TRBV12-4 and J is TRBJ1-5; unclear D gene. Trimming removed 6 bases at V and 6 bases at J, with 6 bases between. This CDR3 contains 11 residues. Written as DNA, the CDR3 is TGTGCCAGCAGCTTGGGTCAGCCCCAGCATTTT. Translated, it gives CASSLGQPQHF.

This clonotype was counted at least ten times. This chain uses TRBV7-8 with TRBJ2-2; weak D call: TRBD2 (6 bases). The V gene lost 0 bases and the J gene lost 0 bases, with 11 bases spanning the gap. Germline assignment: CDR1 SGHVS and CDR2 FQNEAQ. This CDR3 is built from 17 residues. DNA of the CDR3: TGTGCCAGCAGCTTAGCGCCGCGGGGAACGAACACCGGGGAGCTGTTTTTT. Translated: CASSLAPRGTNTGELFF. The whole variable domain, remainder taken from reference TRBV7-8 and TRBJ2-2, is GAGVSQSPRYKVAKRGQDVALRCDPISGHVSLFWYQQALGQGPEFLTYFQNEAQLDKSGLPSDRFFAERPEGSVSTLKIQRTQQEDSAVYLCASSLAPRGTNTGELFFGEGSRLTVL.

A few counts support this clonotype. The chain combines TRBV29-1 with TRBJ1-2; no firm D call. The germline V and J ends were trimmed by 5 bases and 3 bases, with 13 bases remaining between them. The CDR3 is 13 amino acids. Germline CDR1 is SQVTM and CDR2 is ANQGSEA. The CDR3 loop is CSVFDPSYYGYTF. The CDR3 DNA follows: TGCAGCGTTTTCGACCCCAGCTACTATGGCTACACCTTC.

This clonotype has ten or more counts. The rearrangement links TRBV7-3 to TRBJ2-2; D gene unclear. Germline assignment: CDR1 SGHTA and CDR2 FQGTGA. The CDR3 runs 15 residues. V lost 5 bases and J 2 bases, leaving 12 bases between the germline ends. CDR3 sequence reads: CASSPRGINTGELFF. CDR3 nucleotides: TGTGCCAGCAGCCCCCGCGGAATAAACACCGGGGAGCTGTTTTTT.

This rearrangement joins TRBV2 to TRBJ2-2, with 11 bases fitting TRBD2. Losses at the gene ends were 4 bases for V and 5 bases for J; bases not matched to a gene: 9. This CDR3 has 17 residues. Germline CDR1 is SNHLY and CDR2 is FYNNEI. CDR3 sequence reads: CASSATSGGRGTGELFF. CDR3 bases: TGTGCCAGCAGTGCAACTAGCGGGGGCCGAGGGACCGGGGAGCTGTTTTTT. The full variable domain, its missing parts supplied by reference TRBV2 and TRBJ2-2, is EPEVTQTPSHQVTQMGQEVILRCVPISNHLYFYWYRQILGQKVEFLVSFYNNEISEKSEIFDDQFSVERPDGSNFTLKIRSTKLEDSAMYFCASSATSGGRGTGELFFGEGSRLTVL.

The chain has TRBV6-1 and TRBJ1-3; tentatively, D is TRBD1 (5 bases). The V end was cut by 4 bases, the J end by 4 bases, with 17 bases between. The germline V gene encodes CDR1 MNHNS and CDR2 SASEGT. The CDR3 runs to 16 residues. This chain's CDR3 is CASSGSKKGRGNTIYF. DNA for the CDR3: TGTGCCAGCAGTGGGTCTAAGAAGGGACGGGGAAACACCATATATTTT.

This clonotype has just a few counts. This CDR3 is CASSLASGGPNTGELFF. CDR3 nucleotides: TGCGCCAGCAGCTTAGCTAGCGGGGGGCCGAACACCGGGGAGCTGTTTTTT. The chain employs TRBV4-3 and TRBJ2-2; 11 nucleotides align to TRBD2. This CDR3 region has 17 residues. With V trimmed by 5 bases and J by 0 bases, 5 bases remained unmatched. Germline CDR1 is LGHNA and CDR2 is YSLEER.

This clonotype was picked up a small number of times. The junction differs from germline at one of its ends, possibly a read error. The rearrangement links TRBV7-7 to TRBJ2-5, with TRBD1 as a possible D gene (6 bases). This CDR3 region has 15 residues. Germline CDR1 reads SSHAT; CDR2 reads FNYEAQ (reference sequence). For the CDR3, the DNA is TGTGCTAGCAGCTTAGGAGGACAGAGGAAAGAGACCCAGTACTTC. Encoded protein: CASSLGGQRKETQYF.

The chain combines TRBV19 with TRBJ2-7, with D hard to call. The CDR3 contains 13 residues. The germline gives CDR1 LNHDA, CDR2 SQIVND (reference sequence). V was clipped by 3 bases and J by 1 base, with 7 bases between them. CDR3 nucleotide sequence: TGTGCCAGTAGTATGGCAGCTTCCTACGAGCAGTACTTC. It yields the protein CASSMAASYEQYF.